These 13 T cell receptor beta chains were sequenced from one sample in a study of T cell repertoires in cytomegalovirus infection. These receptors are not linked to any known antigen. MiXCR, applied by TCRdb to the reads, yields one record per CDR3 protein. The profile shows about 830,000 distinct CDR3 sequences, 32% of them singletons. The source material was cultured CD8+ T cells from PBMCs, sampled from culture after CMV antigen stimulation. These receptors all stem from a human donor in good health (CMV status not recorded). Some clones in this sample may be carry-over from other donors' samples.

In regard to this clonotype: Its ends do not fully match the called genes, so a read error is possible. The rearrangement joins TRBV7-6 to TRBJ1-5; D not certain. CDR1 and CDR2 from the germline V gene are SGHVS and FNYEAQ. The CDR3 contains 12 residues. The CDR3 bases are TGTGCCAGCAGGTTAGGGTACCAGCCCCAGCATTTT. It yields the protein CASRLGYQPQHF.

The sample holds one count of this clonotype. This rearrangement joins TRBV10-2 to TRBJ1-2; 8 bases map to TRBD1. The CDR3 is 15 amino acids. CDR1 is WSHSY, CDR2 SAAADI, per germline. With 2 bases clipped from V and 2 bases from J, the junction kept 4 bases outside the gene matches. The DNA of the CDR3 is TGCGCCAGCAGTGAGCCCAGACAGGGGAACTATGGCTACACCTTC. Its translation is CASSEPRQGNYGYTF.

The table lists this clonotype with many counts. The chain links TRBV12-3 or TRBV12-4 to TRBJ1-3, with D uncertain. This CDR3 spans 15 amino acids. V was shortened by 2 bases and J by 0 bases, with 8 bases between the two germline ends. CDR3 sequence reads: CASSLRRDSGNTIYF. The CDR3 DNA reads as TGTGCCAGCAGTTTAAGGAGGGACTCTGGAAACACCATATATTTT.

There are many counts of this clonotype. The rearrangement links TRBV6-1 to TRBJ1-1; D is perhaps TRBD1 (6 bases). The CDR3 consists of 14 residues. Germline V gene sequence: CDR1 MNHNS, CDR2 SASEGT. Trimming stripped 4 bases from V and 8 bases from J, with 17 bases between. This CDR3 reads CASSGMGAKEEAFF. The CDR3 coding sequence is TGTGCCAGCAGTGGAATGGGGGCGAAGGAAGAAGCTTTCTTT.

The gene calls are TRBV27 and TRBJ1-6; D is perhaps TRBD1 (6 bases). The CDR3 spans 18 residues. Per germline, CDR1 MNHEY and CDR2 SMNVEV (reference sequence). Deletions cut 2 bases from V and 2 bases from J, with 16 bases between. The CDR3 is CASSLIKSGGTYNSPLHF. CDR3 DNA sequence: TGTGCCAGCAGTTTAATAAAGTCTGGGGGCACCTATAATTCACCCCTCCACTTT.

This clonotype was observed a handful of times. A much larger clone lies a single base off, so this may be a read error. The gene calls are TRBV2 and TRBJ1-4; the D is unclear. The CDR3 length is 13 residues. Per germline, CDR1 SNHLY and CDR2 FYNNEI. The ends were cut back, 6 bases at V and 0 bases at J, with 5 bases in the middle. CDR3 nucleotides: TGTGCCAGCAGACTTGCAACTAATGAAAAACTGTTTTTT. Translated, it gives CASRLATNEKLFF.

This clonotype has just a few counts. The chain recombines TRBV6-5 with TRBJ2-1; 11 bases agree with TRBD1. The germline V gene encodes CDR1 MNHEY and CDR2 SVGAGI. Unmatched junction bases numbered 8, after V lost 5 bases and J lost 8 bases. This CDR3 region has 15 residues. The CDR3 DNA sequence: TGTGCCAGCAGTCTCCGGGACAGGGGGTGGGATGAGCAGTTCTTC. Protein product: CASSLRDRGWDEQFF.

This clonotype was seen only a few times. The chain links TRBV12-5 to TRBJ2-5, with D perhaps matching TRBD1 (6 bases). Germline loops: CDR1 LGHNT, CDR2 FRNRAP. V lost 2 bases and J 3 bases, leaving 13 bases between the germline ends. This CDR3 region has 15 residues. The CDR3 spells CASGLWTEDKETQYF. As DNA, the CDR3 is TGTGCTAGTGGTTTGTGGACAGAGGACAAAGAGACCCAGTACTTC.

CDR3 nucleotide sequence: TGTGCCAGCAGTGAGGTTGAAGCTTTCTTT. Residues: CASSEVEAFF. The chain is built from TRBV2 and TRBJ1-1; D is unclear. This CDR3 comprises 10 residues. V lost 3 bases to trimming and J lost 7 bases, with 3 bases between them. CDR1 and CDR2 (germline): SNHLY, FYNNEI.

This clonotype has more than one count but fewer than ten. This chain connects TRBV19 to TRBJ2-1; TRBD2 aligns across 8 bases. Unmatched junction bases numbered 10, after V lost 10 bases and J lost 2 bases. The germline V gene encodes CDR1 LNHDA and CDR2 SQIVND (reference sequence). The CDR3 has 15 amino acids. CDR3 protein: CAISPTGGAYNEQFF. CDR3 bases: TGTGCCATTTCTCCTACCGGGGGGGCCTACAATGAGCAGTTCTTC.

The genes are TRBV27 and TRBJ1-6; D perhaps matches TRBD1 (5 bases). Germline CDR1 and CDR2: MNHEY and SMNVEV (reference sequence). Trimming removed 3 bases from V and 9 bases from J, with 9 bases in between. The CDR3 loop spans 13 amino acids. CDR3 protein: CASSFGQLSPLHF. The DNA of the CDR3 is TGTGCCAGCAGTTTCGGACAACTTTCACCCCTCCACTTT.

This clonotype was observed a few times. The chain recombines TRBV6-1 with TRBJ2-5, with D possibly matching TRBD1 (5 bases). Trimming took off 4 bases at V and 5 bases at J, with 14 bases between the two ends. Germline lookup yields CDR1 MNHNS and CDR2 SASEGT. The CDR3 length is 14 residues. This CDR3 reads CASSAGQGLETQYF. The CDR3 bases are TGTGCCAGCAGTGCGGGCCAGGGTCTGGAGACCCAGTACTTC.

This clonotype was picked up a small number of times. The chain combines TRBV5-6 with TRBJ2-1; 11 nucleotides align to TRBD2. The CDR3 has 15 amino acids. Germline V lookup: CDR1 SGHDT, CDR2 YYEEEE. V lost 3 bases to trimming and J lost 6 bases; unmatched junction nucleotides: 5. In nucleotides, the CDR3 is TGTGCCAGCAGCTATATTAGCGGGGGGGCCAATGAGCAGTTCTTC. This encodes CASSYISGGANEQFF. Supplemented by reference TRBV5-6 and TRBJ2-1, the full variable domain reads DAGVTQSPTHLIKTRGQQVTLRCSPKSGHDTVSWYQQALGQGPQFIFQYYEEEERQRGNFPDRFSGHQFPNYSSELNVNALLLGDSALYLCASSYISGGANEQFFGPGTRLTVL.